The T cell receptor (beta chain) described here comes from a study of OX40 agonist ivuxolimab in advanced cancers. Describing the broader study: Ivuxolimab was a fully human IgG2 agonistic monoclonal antibody targeting the costimulatory receptor OX40 (CD134). Intravenous ivuxolimab was administered to patients every 2 weeks at six dose levels: 0.01, 0.1, 0.3, 1.5, 3 and 10 mg/kg. In the dose-escalation cohort, 70% to 85% of patients were male, and the mean age was approximately 60 years, with a range of about 20 to 79. The paper describes the monotherapy dose-escalation part (N of about 52 patients) of the phase I trial of ivuxolimab. The point of sequencing TCRbeta in the periphery was to test whether ivuxolimab changed TCR sequence diversity and drove clonal T-cell expansion. Among the roughly 54 dose-escalation patients, around 19 had hepatocellular carcinoma, about 15 melanoma, 9 renal cell carcinoma and 9 head and neck cancer. Patients were allowed to have had prior anti-PD-1, anti-PD-L1 or anti-CTLA-4 therapy, and approximately 40% of the dose-escalation patients had previously received checkpoint inhibitors. Partial responses were achieved by three dose-escalation patients, of whom one had hepatocellular carcinoma and two had cutaneous melanoma.

A remark on this clone: It has no known antigen specificity. Base-call qualities are not available, and no considerably larger clone is one nucleotide away.

Genomic DNA was extracted from sorted cells for sequencing of the TCRbeta CDR3 region. TCRbeta CDR3 regions were sequenced using the immunoSEQ Assay. Imported from immuneACCESS, the table was reduced by TCRdb to in-frame sequences with V and J called. These copies leave out some clones; in studies compared against another copy, an unresolved V gene accounts for under half, and the cause of the remainder is not known. This sample is represented by around 74,000 clones; about 92% of them were singletons. The ten largest account for nearly 0.55% of the sample. Paper-wide results and their limitations: On average, CD8+ T cells showed more expanded clones than CD4+ T cells after ivuxolimab. Low levels of normalized T-cell clonal expansion were also shown by some nonresponding patients. Clonal expansion of both CD4+ and CD8+ blood T cells was observed from baseline to week 6 at doses 0.1 to 3.0 mg/kg. The antigen specificity of the clonally expanded peripheral T cells was not determined. In the 0.1-3.0 mg/kg groups, partial responders had among the lowest normalized peripheral clonal expansion, particularly in CD8+ T cells.

CDR1 and CDR2 were assigned from the germline V gene as SQVTM and ANQGSEA. From the cysteine through the phenylalanine, the CDR3 covers 12 amino acids. Only the CDR3 DNA is retained, 36 bases long and in frame from the first base. Trimming costs V 7 bases and J 5 bases, and their ends lie 15 bases apart. Patients with a history of autoimmune disease or receiving systemic immunosuppression were excluded from the trial. In every dose cohort, peripheral blood was drawn for TCR sequencing at baseline, cycle 4 day 1, and cycle 7 day 1. The samples were drawn from a first-in-human, open-label, multicenter phase I dose-escalation trial of ivuxolimab. Adults with locally advanced or metastatic melanoma, renal cell, hepatocellular, or head and neck squamous cell carcinoma were enrolled in the trial. CD4+ and CD8+ T cells were sorted separately from peripheral blood before TCR sequencing.

This TCR was recovered from an adult with an advanced solid tumor such as melanoma, head and neck, liver or kidney cancer. The V and J genes are TRBV29-1 and TRBJ2-7, with TRBD2 as a weak D call on 6 bases. Source: CD4+ or CD8+ T cells sorted from blood, taken in a trial of the OX40 agonist ivuxolimab. Read as DNA, the sequence is TGCAGCGCCGAGGGGACTGCAAACGAGCAGTACTTC. It is translated as CSAEGTANEQYF.